This is a list of T cell receptor beta chains from one sample in a study of beta chain features in type 1 diabetes. Sequenced by immunoSEQ multiplex PCR; TCRdb stores in-frame clones only, minus some. There are around 600,000 clones in the sample; over 10% occur only once, and around 0.12% lies in the top ten. The sample comprised naive CD4+ T cells from blood. These receptors all stem from a man aged 25-40 years with type 1 diabetes. The CDR3 runs from the conserved cysteine through the conserved F or W. The order of the fields is CDR3 DNA, CDR3 protein, clone size, V gene, D gene, J gene. The D gene is left open where the match is weak. Expanded clones get a size class; other rows say once, few or many, or leave the size out.

TGTGCCAGCTCACCGGATGCCTCGAGAGGCTACACCTTC CASSPDASRGYTF . TRBV18 . TRBJ1-2
TGCAGCGTGGCCACAGGGGCGCCATCCACCGGGGAGCTGTTTTTT CSVATGAPSTGELFF . TRBV29-1 TRBD1 TRBJ2-2
TGCAGCGTGCAGAAGACAGGGTTCTATGGCTACACCTTC CSVQKTGFYGYTF . TRBV29-1 TRBD1 TRBJ1-2
TGTGCCTGGGGTACAGGGGATCAGCCCCAGCATTTT CAWGTGDQPQHF . TRBV30 TRBD1 TRBJ1-5
TGTGCCAGCAGCCGGGAACTAGCGGACCAAGAGACCCAGTACTTC CASSRELADQETQYF . TRBV9 TRBD2 TRBJ2-5
TGTGCCAGCTCACCACCGGGCGCCACAGATACGCAGTATTTT CASSPPGATDTQYF . TRBV18 . TRBJ2-3
TGTGCCAGCAGCTTACACCTAGGAGGGGGCAATCAGCCCCAGCATTTT CASSLHLGGGNQPQHF . TRBV7-2 . TRBJ1-5
TGTGCCTGGAGTGCCCCAGGGCGCACTGGAAACACCATATATTTT CAWSAPGRTGNTIYF few TRBV30 . TRBJ1-3
TGTGCCAGCCGGGGAGCTCAGAACACTGAAGCTTTCTTT CASRGAQNTEAFF few TRBV18 . TRBJ1-1
TGTGCCAGCAGCTTCATCGTCGGGGGCGCGTACACTGAAGCTTTCTTT CASSFIVGGAYTEAFF . TRBV7-8 . TRBJ1-1
TGCGCCAGCAGCCAAAAAACTAGCGGGGACACAGATACGCAGTATTTT CASSQKTSGDTDTQYF few TRBV4-3 TRBD2 TRBJ2-3
TGTGCCAGCAGTGACCTAGCGGGGGCGGTTGGGACCCAGTACTTC CASSDLAGAVGTQYF few TRBV25-1 TRBD2 TRBJ2-5
TGTGCCAGCAACCCCATGGGACGGCAGAACACTGAAGCTTTCTTT CASNPMGRQNTEAFF few TRBV2 . TRBJ1-1
TGTGCCAGCAGCCTGGACAGGGAATTTAATTCACCCCTCCACTTT CASSLDREFNSPLHF few TRBV4-2 TRBD1 TRBJ1-6
TGTGCCAGCAGCGTAGCTATTCCTAGCGATTATGGCGGGGAGCTGTTTTTT CASSVAIPSDYGGELFF . TRBV9 . TRBJ2-2
TGTGCCAGCAGCCTAGGACAGGGGAACAATCAGCCCCAGCATTTT CASSLGQGNNQPQHF few TRBV11-3 TRBD1 TRBJ1-5
TGTGCCAGCAGTGGGATCGAGGGGGAGACCCAGTACTTC CASSGIEGETQYF . TRBV2 . TRBJ2-5
TGTGCCAGCAGCACAGGTGCCTATGGCTACACCTTC CASSTGAYGYTF few TRBV7-9 . TRBJ1-2
TGTGCCAGCAGCCCAGGGGGGCAGGGGCGAGGAGAGACCCAGTACTTC CASSPGGQGRGETQYF . TRBV7-2 . TRBJ2-5
TGTGCCAGCAGCGGGGGGCCGGACAGTTCCTACGAGCAGTACTTC CASSGGPDSSYEQYF few TRBV9 . TRBJ2-7
TGTGCCAGCAGCTTGGAAAGGGACGCCTCGGTGAATACGCAGTATTTT CASSLERDASVNTQYF . TRBV5-4 . TRBJ2-3
TGTGCCATCAGTGAAAGGGGTGGGGAGACCCAGTACTTC CAISERGGETQYF few TRBV10-3 . TRBJ2-5
TGCGCCAGCAGCTCGGAAGCCAAAAACATTCAGTACTTC CASSSEAKNIQYF . TRBV5-1 . TRBJ2-4
TGTGCCACCACCGGCATGGGGGGAACGCAGTATTTT CATTGMGGTQYF once TRBV6-5 . TRBJ2-3
TGTGCCAGCAGGGCAGGGGACGGCTACACCTTC CASRAGDGYTF . TRBV2 . TRBJ1-2
TGTGCCAGCAGCTACGGGACAGCTTCATACGAGCAGTACTTC CASSYGTASYEQYF . TRBV5-6 TRBD1 TRBJ2-7
TGTGCCAGCAGCGCCAAACAGGGCGAGTCCTATAATTCACCCCTCCACTTT CASSAKQGESYNSPLHF . TRBV9 . TRBJ1-6
TGTGCCAGCAGCCCTCGACAGCAGAACGAGAGAGAGCAGTTCTTC CASSPRQQNEREQFF few TRBV7-8 . TRBJ2-1
TGTGCCAGCAGCCAAGATCTACAGTTTGAGCAGTTCTTC CASSQDLQFEQFF few TRBV4-2 . TRBJ2-1
TGTGCCAGCAGTTACTCTGGCGTTGAAGCTTTCTTT CASSYSGVEAFF . TRBV6-6 . TRBJ1-1
TGTGCCAGCAGCGTAGCCCCTAGCGGGTACAATGAGCAGTTCTTC CASSVAPSGYNEQFF few TRBV9 TRBD2 TRBJ2-1
TGCAGTGCTAGGGGTCCGCGTGAGCAGTTCTTC CSARGPREQFF . TRBV20-1 . TRBJ2-1
TGCGCCAGCAGCTTGGGGGAGCGATTCAATTCACCCCTCCACTTT CASSLGERFNSPLHF . TRBV5-1 . TRBJ1-6
TGTGCCAGCAGCTTAAAGGAAGCGGGGGGCACGGAGACCCAGTACTTC CASSLKEAGGTETQYF . TRBV13 TRBD2 TRBJ2-5
TGTGCCATCAGTGAGTCGGACAGGGAGCCAGATACGCAGTATTTT CAISESDREPDTQYF . TRBV10-3 TRBD1 TRBJ2-3
TGTGCCAGCAGTTCCCGAGGCTATAGCAATCAGCCCCAGCATTTT CASSSRGYSNQPQHF . TRBV27 . TRBJ1-5
TGTGCCAGCAGTAATCTGGGGAATTCACCCCTCCACTTT CASSNLGNSPLHF few TRBV6-6 . TRBJ1-6
TGTGCTAGTGGTTTGGGCTACAATGAGCAGTTCTTC CASGLGYNEQFF few TRBV12-5 . TRBJ2-1
TGTGCCAGCAGCACGCAGACGGAATCCTACGAGCAGTACTTC CASSTQTESYEQYF . TRBV9 . TRBJ2-7
TGTGCCAGTGGACTTGATGGAAACACCATATATTTT CASGLDGNTIYF . TRBV2 . TRBJ1-3